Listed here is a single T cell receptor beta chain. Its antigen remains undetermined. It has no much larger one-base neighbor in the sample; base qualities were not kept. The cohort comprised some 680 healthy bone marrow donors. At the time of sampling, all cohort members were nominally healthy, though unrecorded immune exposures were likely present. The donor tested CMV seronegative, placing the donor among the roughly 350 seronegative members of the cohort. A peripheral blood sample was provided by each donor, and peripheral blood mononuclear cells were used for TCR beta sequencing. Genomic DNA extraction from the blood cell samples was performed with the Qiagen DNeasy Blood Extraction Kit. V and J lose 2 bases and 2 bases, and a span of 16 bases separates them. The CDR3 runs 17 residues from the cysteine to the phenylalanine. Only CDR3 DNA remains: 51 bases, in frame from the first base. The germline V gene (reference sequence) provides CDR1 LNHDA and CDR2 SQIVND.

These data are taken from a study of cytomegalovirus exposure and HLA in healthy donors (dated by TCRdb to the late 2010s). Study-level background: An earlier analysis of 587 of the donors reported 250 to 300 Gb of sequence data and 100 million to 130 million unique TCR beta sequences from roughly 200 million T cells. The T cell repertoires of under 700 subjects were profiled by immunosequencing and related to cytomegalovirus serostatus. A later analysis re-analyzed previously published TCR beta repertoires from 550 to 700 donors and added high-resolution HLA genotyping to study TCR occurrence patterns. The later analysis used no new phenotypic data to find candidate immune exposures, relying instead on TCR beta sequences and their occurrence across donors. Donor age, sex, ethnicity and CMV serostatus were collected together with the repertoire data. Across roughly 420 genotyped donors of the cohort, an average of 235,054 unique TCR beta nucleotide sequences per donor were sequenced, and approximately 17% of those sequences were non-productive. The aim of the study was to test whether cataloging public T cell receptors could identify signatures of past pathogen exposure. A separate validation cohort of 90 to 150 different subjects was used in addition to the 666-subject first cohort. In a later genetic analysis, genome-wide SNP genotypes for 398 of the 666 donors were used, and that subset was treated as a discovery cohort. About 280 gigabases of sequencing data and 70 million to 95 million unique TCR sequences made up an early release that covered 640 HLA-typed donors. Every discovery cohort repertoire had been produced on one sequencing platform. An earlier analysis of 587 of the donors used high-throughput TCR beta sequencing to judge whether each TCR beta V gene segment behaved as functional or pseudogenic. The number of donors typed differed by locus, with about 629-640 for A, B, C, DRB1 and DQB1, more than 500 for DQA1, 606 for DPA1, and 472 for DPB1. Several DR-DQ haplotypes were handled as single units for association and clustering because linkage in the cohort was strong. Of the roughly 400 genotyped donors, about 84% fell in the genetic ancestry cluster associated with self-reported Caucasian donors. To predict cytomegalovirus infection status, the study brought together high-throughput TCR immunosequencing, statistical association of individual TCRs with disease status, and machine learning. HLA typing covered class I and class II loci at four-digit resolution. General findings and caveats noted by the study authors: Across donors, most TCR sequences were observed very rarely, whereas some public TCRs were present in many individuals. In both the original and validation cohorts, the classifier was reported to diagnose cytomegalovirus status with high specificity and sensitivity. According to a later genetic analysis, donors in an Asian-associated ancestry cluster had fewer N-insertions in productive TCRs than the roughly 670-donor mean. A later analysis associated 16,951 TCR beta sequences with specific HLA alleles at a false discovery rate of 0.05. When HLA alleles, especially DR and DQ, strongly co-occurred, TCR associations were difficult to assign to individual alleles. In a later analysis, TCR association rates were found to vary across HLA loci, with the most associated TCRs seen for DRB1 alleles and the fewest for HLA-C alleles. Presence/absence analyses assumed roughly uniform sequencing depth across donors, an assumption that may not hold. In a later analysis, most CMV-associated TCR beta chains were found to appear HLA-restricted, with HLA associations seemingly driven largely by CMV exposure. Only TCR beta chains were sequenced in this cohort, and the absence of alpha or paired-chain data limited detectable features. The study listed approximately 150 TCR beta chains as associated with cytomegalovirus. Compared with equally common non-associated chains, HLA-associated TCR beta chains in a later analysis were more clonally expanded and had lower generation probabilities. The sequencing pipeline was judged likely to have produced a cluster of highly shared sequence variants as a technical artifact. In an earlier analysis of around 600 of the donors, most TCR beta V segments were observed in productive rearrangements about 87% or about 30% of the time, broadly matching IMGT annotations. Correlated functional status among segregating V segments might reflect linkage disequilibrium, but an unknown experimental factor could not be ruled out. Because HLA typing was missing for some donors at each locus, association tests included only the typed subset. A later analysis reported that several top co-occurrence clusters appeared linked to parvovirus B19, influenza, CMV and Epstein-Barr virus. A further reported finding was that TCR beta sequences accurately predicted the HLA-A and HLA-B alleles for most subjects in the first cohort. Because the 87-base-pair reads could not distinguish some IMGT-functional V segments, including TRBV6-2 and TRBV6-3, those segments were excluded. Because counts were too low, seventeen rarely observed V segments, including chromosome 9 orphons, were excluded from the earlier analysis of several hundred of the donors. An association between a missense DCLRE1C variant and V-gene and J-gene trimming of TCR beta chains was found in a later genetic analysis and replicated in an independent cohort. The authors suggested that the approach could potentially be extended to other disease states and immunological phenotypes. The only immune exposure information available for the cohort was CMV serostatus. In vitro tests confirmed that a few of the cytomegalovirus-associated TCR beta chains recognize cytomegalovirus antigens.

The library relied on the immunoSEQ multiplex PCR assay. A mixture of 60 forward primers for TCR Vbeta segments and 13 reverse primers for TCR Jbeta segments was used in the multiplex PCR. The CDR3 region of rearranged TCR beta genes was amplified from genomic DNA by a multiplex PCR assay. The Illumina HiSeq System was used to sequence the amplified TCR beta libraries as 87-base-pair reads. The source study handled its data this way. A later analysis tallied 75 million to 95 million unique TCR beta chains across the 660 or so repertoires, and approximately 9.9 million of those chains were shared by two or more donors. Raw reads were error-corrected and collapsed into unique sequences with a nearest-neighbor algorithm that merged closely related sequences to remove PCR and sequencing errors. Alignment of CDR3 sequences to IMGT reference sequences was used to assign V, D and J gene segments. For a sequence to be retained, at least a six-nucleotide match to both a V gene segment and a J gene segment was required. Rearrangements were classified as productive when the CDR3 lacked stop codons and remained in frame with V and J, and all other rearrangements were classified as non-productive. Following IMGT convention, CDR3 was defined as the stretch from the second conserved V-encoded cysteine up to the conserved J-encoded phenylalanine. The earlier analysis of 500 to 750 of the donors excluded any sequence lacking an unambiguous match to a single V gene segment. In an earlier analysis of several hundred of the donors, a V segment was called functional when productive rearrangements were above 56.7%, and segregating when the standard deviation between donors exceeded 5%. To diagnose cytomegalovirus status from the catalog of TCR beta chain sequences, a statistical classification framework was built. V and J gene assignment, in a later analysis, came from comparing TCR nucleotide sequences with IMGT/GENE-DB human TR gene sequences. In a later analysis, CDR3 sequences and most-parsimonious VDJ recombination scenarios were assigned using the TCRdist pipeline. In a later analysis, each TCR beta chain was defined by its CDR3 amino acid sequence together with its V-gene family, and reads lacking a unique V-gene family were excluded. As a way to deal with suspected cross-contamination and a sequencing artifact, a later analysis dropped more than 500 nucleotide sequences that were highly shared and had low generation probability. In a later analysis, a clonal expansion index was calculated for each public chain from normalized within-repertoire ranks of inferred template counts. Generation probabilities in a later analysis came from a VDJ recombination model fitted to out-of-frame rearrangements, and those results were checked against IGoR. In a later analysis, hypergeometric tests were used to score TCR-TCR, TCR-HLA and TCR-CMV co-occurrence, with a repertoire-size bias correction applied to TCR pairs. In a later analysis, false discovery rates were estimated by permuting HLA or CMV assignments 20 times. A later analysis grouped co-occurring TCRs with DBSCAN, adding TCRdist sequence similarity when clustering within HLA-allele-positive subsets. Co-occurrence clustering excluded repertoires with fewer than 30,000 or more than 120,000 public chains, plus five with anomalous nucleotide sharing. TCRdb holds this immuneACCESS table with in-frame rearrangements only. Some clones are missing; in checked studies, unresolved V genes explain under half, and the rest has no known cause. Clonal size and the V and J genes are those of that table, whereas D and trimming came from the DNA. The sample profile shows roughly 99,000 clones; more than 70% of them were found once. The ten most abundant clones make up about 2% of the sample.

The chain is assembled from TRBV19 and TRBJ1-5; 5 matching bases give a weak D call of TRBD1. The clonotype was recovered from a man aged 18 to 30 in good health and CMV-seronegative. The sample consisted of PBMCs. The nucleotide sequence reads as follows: TGTGCCAGTAGTATATACATCGGACACGGCCGCAATCAGCCCCAGCATTTT. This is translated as CASSIYIGHGRNQPQHF.